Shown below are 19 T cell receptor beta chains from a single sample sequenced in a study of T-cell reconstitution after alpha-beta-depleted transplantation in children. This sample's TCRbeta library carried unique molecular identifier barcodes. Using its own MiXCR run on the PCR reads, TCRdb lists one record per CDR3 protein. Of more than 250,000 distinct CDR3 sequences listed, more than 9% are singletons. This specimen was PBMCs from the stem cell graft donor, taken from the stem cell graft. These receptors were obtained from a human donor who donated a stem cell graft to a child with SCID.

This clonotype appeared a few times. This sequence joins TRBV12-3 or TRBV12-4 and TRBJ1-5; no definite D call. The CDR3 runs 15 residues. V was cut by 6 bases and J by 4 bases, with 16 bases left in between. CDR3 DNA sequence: TGTGCCAGCAGCCCGGGCCCGGTGGGGAATCAGCCCCAGCATTTT. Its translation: CASSPGPVGNQPQHF.

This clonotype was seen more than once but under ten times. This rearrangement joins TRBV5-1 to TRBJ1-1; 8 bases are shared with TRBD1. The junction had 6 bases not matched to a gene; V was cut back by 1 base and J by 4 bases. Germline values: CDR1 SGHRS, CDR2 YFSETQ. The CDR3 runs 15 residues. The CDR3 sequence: CASSLLQGAFTEAFF. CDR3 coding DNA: TGCGCCAGCAGCTTGCTTCAGGGGGCATTCACTGAAGCTTTCTTT.

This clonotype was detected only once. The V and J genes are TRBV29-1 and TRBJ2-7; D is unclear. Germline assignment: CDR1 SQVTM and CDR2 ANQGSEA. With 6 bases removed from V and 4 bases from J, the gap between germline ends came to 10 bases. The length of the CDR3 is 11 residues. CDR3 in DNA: TGCAGCGTCCAACAGTGTTACGAGCAGTACTTC. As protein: CSVQQCYEQYF.

This CDR3 reads CASSLLGGVSTDTQYF. DNA of the CDR3: TGTGCCAGCAGCTTATTGGGGGGGGTCAGCACAGATACGCAGTATTTT. The J gene is TRBJ2-3, the V gene TRBV7-8; 7 bases line up with TRBD2. The CDR3 loop spans 16 amino acids. CDR1 is SGHVS, CDR2 FQNEAQ, per germline. V lost 2 bases and J lost 0; bases outside the gene matches: 5. The whole variable domain, remainder taken from reference TRBV7-8 and TRBJ2-3, is GAGVSQSPRYKVAKRGQDVALRCDPISGHVSLFWYQQALGQGPEFLTYFQNEAQLDKSGLPSDRFFAERPEGSVSTLKIQRTQQEDSAVYLCASSLLGGVSTDTQYFGPGTRLTVL.

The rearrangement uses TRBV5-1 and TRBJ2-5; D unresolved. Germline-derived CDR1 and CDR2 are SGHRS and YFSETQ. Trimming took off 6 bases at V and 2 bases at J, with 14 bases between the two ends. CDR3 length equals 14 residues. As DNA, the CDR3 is TGCGCCAGCACCTTTTCCGGGTCTCAAGAGACCCAGTACTTC. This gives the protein CASTFSGSQETQYF.

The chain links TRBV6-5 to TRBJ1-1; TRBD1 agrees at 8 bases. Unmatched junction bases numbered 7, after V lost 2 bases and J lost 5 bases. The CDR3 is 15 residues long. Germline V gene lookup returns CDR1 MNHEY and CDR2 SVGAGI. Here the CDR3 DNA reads TGTGCCAGCAGTTACGGTTTCTGGGACAGGACTGAAGCTTTCTTT. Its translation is CASSYGFWDRTEAFF.

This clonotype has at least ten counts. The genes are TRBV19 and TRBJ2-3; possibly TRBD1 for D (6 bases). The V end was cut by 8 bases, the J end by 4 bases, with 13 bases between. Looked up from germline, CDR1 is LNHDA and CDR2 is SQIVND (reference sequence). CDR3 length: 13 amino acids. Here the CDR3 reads CASAEGVPDTQYF. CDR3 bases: TGTGCCAGTGCTGAGGGGGTTCCAGATACGCAGTATTTT.

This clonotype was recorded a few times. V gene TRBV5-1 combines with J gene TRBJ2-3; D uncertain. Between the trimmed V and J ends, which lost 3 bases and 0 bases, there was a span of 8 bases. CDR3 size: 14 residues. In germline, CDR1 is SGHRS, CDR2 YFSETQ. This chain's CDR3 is CASSSRHSTDTQYF. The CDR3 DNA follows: TGCGCCAGCAGCTCGAGACATAGCACAGATACGCAGTATTTT.

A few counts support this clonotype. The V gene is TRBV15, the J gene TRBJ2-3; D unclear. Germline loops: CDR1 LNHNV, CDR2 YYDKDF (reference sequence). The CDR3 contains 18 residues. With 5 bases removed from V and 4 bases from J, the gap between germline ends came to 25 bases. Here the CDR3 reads CATSSRSGDSWFSDTQYF. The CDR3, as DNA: TGTGCCACCAGCTCTAGATCAGGTGATAGCTGGTTTTCAGATACGCAGTATTTT. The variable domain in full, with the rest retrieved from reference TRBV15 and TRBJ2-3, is DAMVIQNPRYQVTQFGKPVTLSCSQTLNHNVMYWYQQKSSQAPKLLFHYYDKDFNNEADTPDNFQSRRPNTSFCFLDIRSPGLGDTAMYLCATSSRSGDSWFSDTQYFGPGTRLTVL.

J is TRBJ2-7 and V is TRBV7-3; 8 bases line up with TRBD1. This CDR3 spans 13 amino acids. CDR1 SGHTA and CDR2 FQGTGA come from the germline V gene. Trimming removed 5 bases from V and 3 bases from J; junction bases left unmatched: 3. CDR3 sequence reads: CASSHDRGYEQYF. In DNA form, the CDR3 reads TGTGCCAGCAGCCACGACAGGGGCTACGAGCAGTACTTC.

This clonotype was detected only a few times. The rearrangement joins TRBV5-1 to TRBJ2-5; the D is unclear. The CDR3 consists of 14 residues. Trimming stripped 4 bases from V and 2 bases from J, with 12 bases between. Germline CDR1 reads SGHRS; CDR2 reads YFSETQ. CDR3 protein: CASSPTPQQETQYF. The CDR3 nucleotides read TGCGCCAGCAGCCCCACACCCCAGCAAGAGACCCAGTACTTC.

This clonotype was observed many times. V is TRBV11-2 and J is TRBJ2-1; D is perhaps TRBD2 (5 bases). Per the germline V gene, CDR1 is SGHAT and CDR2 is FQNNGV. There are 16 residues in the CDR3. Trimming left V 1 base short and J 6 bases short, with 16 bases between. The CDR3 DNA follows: TGTGCCAGCAGCTTAGTTGGTATGAACCGGGGCAATGAGCAGTTCTTC. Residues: CASSLVGMNRGNEQFF.

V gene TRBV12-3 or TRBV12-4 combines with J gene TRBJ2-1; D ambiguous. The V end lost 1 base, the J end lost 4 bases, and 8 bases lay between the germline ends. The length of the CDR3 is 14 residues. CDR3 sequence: CASSLVAAYNEQFF. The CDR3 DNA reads TGTGCCAGCAGTTTAGTGGCAGCATACAATGAGCAGTTCTTC.

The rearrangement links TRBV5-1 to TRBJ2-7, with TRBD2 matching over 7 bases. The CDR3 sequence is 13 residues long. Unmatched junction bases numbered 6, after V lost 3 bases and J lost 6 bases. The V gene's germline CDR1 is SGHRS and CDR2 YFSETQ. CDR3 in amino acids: CASSWTSGGEQYF. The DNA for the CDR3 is TGCGCCAGCAGCTGGACATCGGGGGGCGAGCAGTACTTC.

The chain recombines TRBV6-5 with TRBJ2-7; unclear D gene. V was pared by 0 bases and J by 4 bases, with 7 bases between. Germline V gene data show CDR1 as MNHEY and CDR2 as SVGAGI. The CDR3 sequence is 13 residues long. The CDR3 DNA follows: TGTGCCAGCAGTTACTCTCAGATTTACGAGCAGTACTTC. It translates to CASSYSQIYEQYF.

CDR3 protein: CAISGGTGITGELFF. The DNA for the CDR3 is TGTGCCATCAGTGGGGGGACAGGGATCACCGGGGAGCTGTTTTTT. V is TRBV10-3 and J is TRBJ2-2, with 9 bases identical to TRBD1. The germline V gene has CDR1 ENHRY and CDR2 SYGVKD. The junction had 4 bases not matched to a gene; V was cut back by 4 bases and J by 4 bases. The CDR3 runs to 15 residues.

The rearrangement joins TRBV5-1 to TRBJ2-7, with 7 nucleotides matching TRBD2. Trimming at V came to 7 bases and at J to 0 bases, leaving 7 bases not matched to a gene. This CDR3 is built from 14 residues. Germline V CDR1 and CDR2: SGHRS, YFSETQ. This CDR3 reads CASGWGGSSYEQYF. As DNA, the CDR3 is TGCGCCAGCGGCTGGGGGGGTAGCTCCTACGAGCAGTACTTC.

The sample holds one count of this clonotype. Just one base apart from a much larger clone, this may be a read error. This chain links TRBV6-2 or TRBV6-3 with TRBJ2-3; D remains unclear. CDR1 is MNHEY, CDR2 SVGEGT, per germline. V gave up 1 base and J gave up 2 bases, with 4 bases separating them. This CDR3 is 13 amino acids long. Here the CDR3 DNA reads TGTGCCAGCAGTTACTGGTACACAGATACGCAGTATTTT. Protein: CASSYWYTDTQYF.

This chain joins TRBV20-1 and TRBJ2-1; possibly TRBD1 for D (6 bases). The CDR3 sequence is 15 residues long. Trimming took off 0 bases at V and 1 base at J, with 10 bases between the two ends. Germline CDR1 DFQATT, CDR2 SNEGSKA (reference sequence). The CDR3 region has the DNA TGCAGTGCTAGAGATCAAAGGGGGTCCTACAATGAGCAGTTCTTC. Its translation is CSARDQRGSYNEQFF.